This is a list of T cell receptor beta chains from one sample in a study of T cell responses to AZD1222 COVID-19 vaccine. TCRdb's copy holds only in-frame clones and misses some; the assay was immunoSEQ multiplex PCR. The sample holds around 130,000 clones, 88% seen once. The source was peripheral blood, collected 28 days after the second AZD1222 dose. Source of these receptors: an adult who received the AZD1222 COVID-19 vaccine. Both conserved end residues are part of each CDR3. The order of the fields is J gene, V gene, clone size, D gene, CDR3 protein, CDR3 DNA. A D gene is named only where the DNA matches it firmly. Clone size is stated in some rows and not others, as once, few, many or a class when expanded.

TRBJ2-3	TRBV5-1	.	.	CASRQGTSTDTQYF	TGCGCCAGCAGGCAGGGGACTAGCACAGATACGCAGTATTTT
TRBJ1-2	TRBV11-3	.	.	CASSPDGSYGYTF	TGTGCCAGCAGCCCTGACGGATCCTATGGCTACACCTTC
TRBJ1-2	TRBV4-1	.	TRBD1	CASSQAGQGLSYGYTF	TGCGCCAGCAGCCAAGCAGGACAGGGATTATCCTATGGCTACACCTTC
TRBJ1-2	TRBV19	few	.	CASSSPTTDLGSRYGYTF	TGTGCCAGTAGTAGCCCCACGACAGACCTGGGGTCCCGATATGGCTACACCTTC
TRBJ2-3	TRBV9	.	TRBD2	CASSASGVSTDTQYF	TGTGCCAGCAGCGCTAGCGGGGTTAGCACAGATACGCAGTATTTT
TRBJ1-4	TRBV7-2	.	TRBD1	CASSLRQGGEKLFF	TGTGCCAGCAGCTTACGCCAGGGGGGGGAAAAACTGTTTTTT
TRBJ1-2	TRBV7-2	.	.	CASSLQGFGYTF	TGTGCCAGCAGCCTGCAGGGCTTTGGCTACACCTTC
TRBJ1-3	TRBV2	.	.	CASSPQGAGNTIYF	TGTGCCAGCAGTCCCCAAGGGGCTGGAAACACCATATATTTT
TRBJ1-6	TRBV3-1/TRBV3-2	.	.	CASSQDGGWRPLHF	TGTGCCAGCAGCCAAGATGGGGGCTGGAGACCCCTCCACTTT
TRBJ2-1	TRBV5-4	.	.	CASTSPASYEQFF	TGTGCCAGCACCAGCCCTGCGAGTTATGAGCAGTTCTTC
TRBJ1-3	TRBV2	.	.	CASSERPGTSGNTIYF	TGTGCCAGCAGTGAAAGGCCAGGGACCTCTGGAAACACCATATATTTT
TRBJ2-7	TRBV7-2	.	TRBD1	CASSSRDRATYEQYF	TGTGCCAGCAGCTCCCGGGACAGGGCGACCTACGAGCAGTACTTC
TRBJ1-1	TRBV11-3	.	TRBD1	CASSTRQGTTEAFF	TGTGCCAGCAGCACAAGACAGGGAACCACTGAAGCTTTCTTT
TRBJ1-2	TRBV14	.	.	CASSQQTDYGYTF	TGTGCCAGCAGCCAACAGACAGACTATGGCTACACCTTC
TRBJ2-7	TRBV11-2	.	.	CASSLVSAPPGNEQYF	TGTGCCAGCAGCTTAGTTTCAGCCCCCCCGGGGAACGAGCAGTACTTC
TRBJ2-7	TRBV7-6	once	.	CASSLGPLSYEQYF	TGTGCCAGCAGCTTAGGACCGCTCTCCTACGAGCAGTACTTC
TRBJ2-7	TRBV19	.	TRBD2	CASRLTSGSTYEQYF	TGTGCCAGTCGCCTGACTAGCGGGAGCACCTACGAGCAGTACTTC
TRBJ1-1	TRBV3-1/TRBV3-2	once	.	CASSQDVGRVGTEAFF	TGTGCCAGCAGCCAAGATGTGGGCAGGGTAGGAACTGAAGCTTTCTTT
TRBJ2-2	TRBV4-1	.	.	CASSQVGRGWRGRNTGELFF	TGCGCCAGCAGCCAAGTAGGTAGGGGTTGGCGGGGCCGAAACACCGGGGAGCTGTTTTTT
TRBJ1-4	TRBV5-4	.	.	CASSPVPGDNEKLFF	TGTGCCAGCAGCCCGGTCCCAGGTGATAATGAAAAACTGTTTTTT
TRBJ2-3	TRBV3-1/TRBV3-2	.	.	CASSQGNTQYF	TGTGCCAGCAGCCAAGGCAATACGCAGTATTTT
TRBJ1-6	TRBV4-2	.	TRBD1	CASSKDRANSPLHF	TGTGCCAGCAGCAAGGACAGGGCGAATTCACCCCTCCACTTT
TRBJ1-4	TRBV2	.	TRBD1	CASSERRTGGDEKLFF	TGTGCCAGCAGTGAACGGCGGACAGGGGGCGATGAAAAACTGTTTTTT
TRBJ1-1	TRBV11-2	.	.	CASSFSQNTEAFF	TGTGCCAGCAGCTTCTCGCAGAACACTGAAGCTTTCTTT
TRBJ2-7	TRBV7-9	.	.	CASSLGERIWEQYF	TGTGCCAGCAGCTTAGGGGAGCGTATCTGGGAGCAGTACTTC
TRBJ2-4	TRBV6-2/TRBV6-3	.	.	CASSSQEDQYF	TGTGCCAGCAGCTCCCAAGAGGATCAGTACTTC
TRBJ2-7	TRBV5-8	.	TRBD2	CASSLAGLVYEQYF	TGTGCCAGCAGCTTGGCGGGACTAGTCTACGAGCAGTACTTC
TRBJ1-1	TRBV28	.	TRBD1	CASSVTGAENTEAFF	TGTGCCAGCAGCGTGACAGGGGCCGAGAACACTGAAGCTTTCTTT
TRBJ1-2	TRBV29-1	once	TRBD1	CSVQGQVDGYTF	TGCAGCGTCCAAGGACAGGTCGATGGCTACACCTTC
TRBJ2-1	TRBV15	.	.	CATSRAKGEQFF	TGTGCCACCAGCAGAGCTAAGGGTGAGCAGTTCTTC
TRBJ1-5	TRBV19	.	.	CASSIDLADNQPQHF	TGTGCCAGTAGTATAGATCTGGCAGACAATCAGCCCCAGCATTTT
TRBJ2-7	TRBV18	.	.	CASSFGRDYEQYF	TGTGCCAGCTCCTTTGGACGGGACTACGAGCAGTACTTC
TRBJ1-5	TRBV19	.	.	CASSTSLVPPRGHQPQHF	TGTGCCAGTAGTACGTCCCTGGTTCCCCCCAGGGGCCATCAGCCCCAGCATTTT
TRBJ2-1	TRBV7-2	.	TRBD2	CASSSQGGMDEQFF	TGTGCCAGCAGCTCCCAGGGAGGGATGGATGAGCAGTTCTTC
TRBJ2-1	TRBV14	.	TRBD2	CASSKRTSGSKNEQFF	TGTGCCAGCAGTAAAAGGACTAGCGGGAGTAAAAATGAGCAGTTCTTC
TRBJ1-4	TRBV3-1/TRBV3-2	few	.	CASSVYSYPNEKLFF	TGTGCCAGCAGCGTCTACAGTTACCCTAATGAAAAACTGTTTTTT
TRBJ1-5	TRBV3-1/TRBV3-2	.	TRBD1	CASSRSGTGGSQPQHF	TGTGCCAGCAGCCGCTCCGGGACAGGGGGCTCTCAGCCCCAGCATTTT
TRBJ1-5	TRBV19	.	TRBD1	CASSVQGAGQPQHF	TGTGCCAGTAGTGTCCAGGGGGCAGGGCAGCCCCAGCATTTT
TRBJ2-5	TRBV6-2/TRBV6-3	.	.	CASSYSFRHNQETQYF	TGTGCCAGCAGTTACTCCTTTCGACACAACCAAGAGACCCAGTACTTC
TRBJ1-6	TRBV19	.	TRBD1	CASSARTGTGDSPLHF	TGTGCCAGTAGTGCTCGCACCGGGACAGGGGATTCACCCCTCCACTTT
TRBJ1-3	TRBV5-1	.	.	CASSLEPGSGNTIYF	TGCGCCAGCAGCTTGGAGCCAGGCTCTGGAAACACCATATATTTT
TRBJ2-1	TRBV6-6	.	.	CASSYSQVGEQFF	TGTGCCAGCAGTTACAGCCAGGTTGGTGAGCAGTTCTTC
TRBJ1-4	TRBV7-8	.	TRBD1	CASSYRDRDEKLFF	TGTGCCAGCAGCTACCGGGACAGGGATGAAAAACTGTTTTTT
TRBJ2-1	TRBV4-2	.	TRBD2	CASRTSGGGGQFF	TGTGCCAGCAGGACTAGCGGGGGGGGAGGGCAGTTCTTC
TRBJ2-5	TRBV29-1	.	.	CSVEFEGQGGETQYF	TGCAGCGTTGAATTTGAAGGACAGGGAGGGGAGACCCAGTACTTC
TRBJ1-4	TRBV12-3/TRBV12-4	.	TRBD1	CASSLGQKEKLFF	TGTGCCAGCAGTTTGGGACAGAAGGAAAAACTGTTTTTT
TRBJ2-3	TRBV4-3	.	TRBD2	CASSLQLSSGGATDTQYF	TGCGCCAGCAGCCTCCAACTCTCTAGCGGGGGGGCGACAGATACGCAGTATTTT
TRBJ2-1	TRBV30	.	TRBD2	CAWSVLSSGRYSYNEQFF	TGTGCCTGGAGTGTACTGTCTAGCGGGAGGTATTCCTACAATGAGCAGTTCTTC
TRBJ1-1	TRBV19	.	.	CASSGQMNTEAFF	TGTGCCAGTAGTGGACAGATGAACACTGAAGCTTTCTTT
TRBJ1-5	TRBV28	.	.	CASNLVGASNQPQHF	TGTGCCAGCAATTTAGTCGGGGCTAGCAATCAGCCCCAGCATTTT
TRBJ1-3	TRBV6-5	once	.	CASSYSGGSGNTIYF	TGTGCCAGCAGTTACTCCGGGGGGTCGGGGAACACCATATATTTT
TRBJ1-2	TRBV4-3	.	.	CASSQGGATGYTF	TGCGCCAGCAGCCAAGGGGGAGCCACGGGCTACACCTTC
TRBJ2-5	TRBV5-1	.	.	CASRPAGRKETQYF	TGCGCCAGCAGACCCGCAGGGCGGAAAGAGACCCAGTACTTC
TRBJ1-5	TRBV5-6	.	.	CASSRLVGGRSNQPQHF	TGTGCCAGCAGCCGCCTGGTCGGGGGCCGAAGCAATCAGCCCCAGCATTTT